This T cell receptor beta chain was sequenced in a study of STAT5B mutations in CD4+ large granular lymphocyte leukemia. Germline CDR1 is MGHRA and CDR2 is YSYEKL. The CDR3 is 16 amino acids. The V end was cut by 6 bases, the J end by 7 bases, with 22 bases between. A word on this clone: No antigen is known for it.

Study-wide points: Patient CD4-sorted repertoires looked more clonal than healthy CD4+ repertoires, even without putative leukemic clones.

Only in-frame clones appear in the TCRdb table, and some are missing; sequencing was by immunoSEQ multiplex PCR. The top ten clones hold 2.5% to 3% of a sample with about 30,000 clones, under 85% of them seen once. The chain is built from TRBV4-1 and TRBJ1-5; a weak D match, TRBD1 (5 bases). This TCR was recovered from a human donor in good health. Sequencing was carried out using CD4+ T cells from blood buffy coats. CDR3 sequence reads: CASSLSARGLEQPQHF. CDR3 DNA sequence: TGCGCCAGCAGTCTTTCAGCCCGGGGGTTGGAGCAGCCCCAGCATTTT.